The clone carrying this TCR beta chain was counted many times. Deletions cut 10 bases from V and 5 bases from J, with 15 bases between. The CDR3 totals 14 residues. Looked up from germline, CDR1 is ENHRY and CDR2 is SYGVKD. Researchers took RNA transcripts and amplified the TCR beta CDR3 regions from them. HTBI primers were employed in a first-round RT-PCR of the TCR CDR3. TCRdb re-called the multiplex PCR reads through MiXCR, storing one row per CDR3 protein. Of more than 550,000 distinct CDR3 sequences listed, less than 45% are singletons. The sample is drawn from a study of T cells in Graves' hyperthyroidism and ophthalmopathy.

V is TRBV10-3 and J is TRBJ1-6; tentatively, D is TRBD1 (5 bases). The TCR was taken from an adult man with Graves' disease, either hyperthyroidism or ophthalmopathy (not recorded which). Source material: peripheral blood or thyroid tissue (not recorded which). CDR3 in amino acids: CASREDGHNSPLHF. CDR3 nucleotide sequence: TGTGCCAGCAGGGAGGACGGACATAATTCACCCCTCCACTTT.